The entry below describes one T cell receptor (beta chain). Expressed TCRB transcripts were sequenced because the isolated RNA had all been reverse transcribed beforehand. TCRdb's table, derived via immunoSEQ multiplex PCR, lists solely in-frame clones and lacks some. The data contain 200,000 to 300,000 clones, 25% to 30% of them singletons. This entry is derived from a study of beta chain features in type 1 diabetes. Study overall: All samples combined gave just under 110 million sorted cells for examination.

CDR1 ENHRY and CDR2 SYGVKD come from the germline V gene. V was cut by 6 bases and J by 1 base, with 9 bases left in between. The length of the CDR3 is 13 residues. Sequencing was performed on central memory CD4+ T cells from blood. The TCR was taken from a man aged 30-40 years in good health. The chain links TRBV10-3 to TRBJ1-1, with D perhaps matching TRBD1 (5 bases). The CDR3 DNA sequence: TGTGCCATCAGGGACGACAGGAACACTGAAGCTTTCTTT. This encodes CAIRDDRNTEAFF.